The entry below gives a single TCR beta chain sequence along with its context. This sample is drawn from a study of blood T cell repertoires in COVID-19. This table comes from immunoSEQ multiplex PCR, and its TCRdb copy is limited to in-frame clones, with some not included. This table has roughly 99,000 clones, more than 70% appearing once. Sequenced sample: peripheral blood. This sequence originates from a man between 65 and 79 years old with acute or convalescent COVID-19.

The CDR3 loop reads CASSLGGPQSYSGNTIYF. The CDR3 nucleotides are TGTGCCAGCAGCTTAGGAGGCCCCCAGTCTTACTCTGGAAACACCATATATTTT. The gene calls are TRBV7-2 and TRBJ1-3, with D hard to call. The germline CDR1 and CDR2 sequences are SGHTA and FQGNSA. The CDR3 has 18 residues. The germline V and J ends were trimmed by 1 base and 0 bases, with 16 bases remaining between them.